Presented here are 8 T cell receptor beta chains from one specimen sequenced in a study of chemoradiotherapy in HPV16-positive cancers. Profiled with immunoSEQ multiplex PCR; TCRdb holds only in-frame clones, not every one. The sample has some 4,600 clones, approximately 87% seen once; the top ten hold approximately 3%. The sample was collected from a patient who underwent chemoradiotherapy. These receptors were obtained from a human donor with HPV-associated anogenital cancer.

Of note for this clone: A junction boundary mismatches the germline segment, possibly from a read error. The chain's CDR3 is CAWGRYYEQHF. The CDR3 DNA reads as TGTGCCTGGGGGAGATACTACGAGCAGCACTTC. The V gene is TRBV30, the J gene TRBJ2-7; D possibly corresponds to TRBD2 (5 bases). Germline CDR1 and CDR2: GTSNPN and SVGIG (reference sequence). The CDR3 length is 11 residues.

The rearrangement links TRBV19 to TRBJ1-4; TRBD1 might be the D (5 bases). This CDR3 spans 15 amino acids. Germline loops: CDR1 LNHDA, CDR2 SQIVND (reference sequence). The germline V and J ends were trimmed by 6 bases and 2 bases, with 13 bases remaining between them. CDR3 nucleotide sequence: TGTGCCAGTAGCGTCTCGGGGCGTACTAATGAAAAACTGTTTTTT. It yields the protein CASSVSGRTNEKLFF. Filled out from reference TRBV19 and TRBJ1-4, the complete variable domain reads DGGITQSPKYLFRKEGQNVTLSCEQNLNHDAMYWYRQDPGQGLRLIYYSQIVNDFQKGDIAEGYSVSREKKESFPLTVTSAQKNPTAFYLCASSVSGRTNEKLFFGSGTQLSVL.

The chain employs TRBV7-2 and TRBJ2-5; 12 bases agree with TRBD2. J lost 4 bases, V lost 1 base, and 7 bases had no gene match. Germline assignment: CDR1 SGHTA and CDR2 FQGNSA. The CDR3 consists of 17 residues. Here the CDR3 reads CASSLGLAGVNGETQYF. The CDR3 DNA reads as TGTGCCAGCAGCTTAGGACTAGCGGGGGTTAATGGAGAGACCCAGTACTTC.

The gene calls are TRBV5-1 and TRBJ1-5, with TRBD1 as a possible D gene (6 bases). This CDR3 region has 17 residues. CDR1 SGHRS and CDR2 YFSETQ come from the germline V gene. Trimming took off 0 bases at V and 2 bases at J, with 15 bases between the two ends. The chain's CDR3 is CASSLVGTPLGNQPQHF. The DNA for the CDR3 is TGCGCCAGCAGCTTGGTAGGGACACCGTTAGGCAATCAGCCCCAGCATTTT.

The rearrangement uses TRBV9 and TRBJ1-1; a possible D gene is TRBD1 (6 bases). The germline CDR1 and CDR2 sequences are SGDLS and YYNGEE. V was clipped by 2 bases and J by 7 bases, with 12 bases between them. This CDR3 is 13 amino acids long. CDR3 in DNA: TGTGCCAGCAGCGTCTTGGCGGGACATGAAGCTTTCTTT. Amino acids: CASSVLAGHEAFF.

The rearrangement uses TRBV2 and TRBJ2-5, with D perhaps being TRBD1 or TRBD2 (5 bases each). Per the germline V gene, CDR1 is SNHLY and CDR2 is FYNNEI. The CDR3 runs to 11 residues. The V end lost 8 bases, the J end lost 6 bases, and 10 bases lay between the germline ends. The CDR3 reads CASRDAKTQYF. CDR3 nucleotides: TGTGCCAGCCGGGACGCAAAGACCCAGTACTTC.

The chain has TRBV10-1 and TRBJ2-7; D is perhaps TRBD2 (6 bases). Germline CDR1 reads WNHNN; CDR2 reads SYGVQD (reference sequence). The CDR3 is 14 amino acids. Trimming took 10 bases from V and 4 from J, leaving 20 bases between them. CDR3 amino acids: CATPFLADLYEQYF. CDR3 nucleotides: TGCGCCACCCCGTTTTTAGCGGACCTATACGAGCAGTACTTC.

The rearrangement links TRBV5-1 to TRBJ2-7; D may be TRBD1 (5 bases). This CDR3 has 13 residues. V lost 5 bases and J 5 bases, leaving 14 bases between the germline ends. The germline CDR1 and CDR2 sequences are SGHRS and YFSETQ. Here the CDR3 reads CASSKQEGHEQYF. CDR3 nucleotides: TGCGCCAGCAGTAAACAGGAAGGCCACGAGCAGTACTTC. Combining the CDR3 with reference TRBV5-1 and TRBJ2-7 gives the whole variable domain KAGVTQTPRYLIKTRGQQVTLSCSPISGHRSVSWYQQTPGQGLQFLFEYFSETQRNKGNFPGRFSGRQFSNSRSEMNVSTLELGDSALYLCASSKQEGHEQYFGPGTRLTVT.